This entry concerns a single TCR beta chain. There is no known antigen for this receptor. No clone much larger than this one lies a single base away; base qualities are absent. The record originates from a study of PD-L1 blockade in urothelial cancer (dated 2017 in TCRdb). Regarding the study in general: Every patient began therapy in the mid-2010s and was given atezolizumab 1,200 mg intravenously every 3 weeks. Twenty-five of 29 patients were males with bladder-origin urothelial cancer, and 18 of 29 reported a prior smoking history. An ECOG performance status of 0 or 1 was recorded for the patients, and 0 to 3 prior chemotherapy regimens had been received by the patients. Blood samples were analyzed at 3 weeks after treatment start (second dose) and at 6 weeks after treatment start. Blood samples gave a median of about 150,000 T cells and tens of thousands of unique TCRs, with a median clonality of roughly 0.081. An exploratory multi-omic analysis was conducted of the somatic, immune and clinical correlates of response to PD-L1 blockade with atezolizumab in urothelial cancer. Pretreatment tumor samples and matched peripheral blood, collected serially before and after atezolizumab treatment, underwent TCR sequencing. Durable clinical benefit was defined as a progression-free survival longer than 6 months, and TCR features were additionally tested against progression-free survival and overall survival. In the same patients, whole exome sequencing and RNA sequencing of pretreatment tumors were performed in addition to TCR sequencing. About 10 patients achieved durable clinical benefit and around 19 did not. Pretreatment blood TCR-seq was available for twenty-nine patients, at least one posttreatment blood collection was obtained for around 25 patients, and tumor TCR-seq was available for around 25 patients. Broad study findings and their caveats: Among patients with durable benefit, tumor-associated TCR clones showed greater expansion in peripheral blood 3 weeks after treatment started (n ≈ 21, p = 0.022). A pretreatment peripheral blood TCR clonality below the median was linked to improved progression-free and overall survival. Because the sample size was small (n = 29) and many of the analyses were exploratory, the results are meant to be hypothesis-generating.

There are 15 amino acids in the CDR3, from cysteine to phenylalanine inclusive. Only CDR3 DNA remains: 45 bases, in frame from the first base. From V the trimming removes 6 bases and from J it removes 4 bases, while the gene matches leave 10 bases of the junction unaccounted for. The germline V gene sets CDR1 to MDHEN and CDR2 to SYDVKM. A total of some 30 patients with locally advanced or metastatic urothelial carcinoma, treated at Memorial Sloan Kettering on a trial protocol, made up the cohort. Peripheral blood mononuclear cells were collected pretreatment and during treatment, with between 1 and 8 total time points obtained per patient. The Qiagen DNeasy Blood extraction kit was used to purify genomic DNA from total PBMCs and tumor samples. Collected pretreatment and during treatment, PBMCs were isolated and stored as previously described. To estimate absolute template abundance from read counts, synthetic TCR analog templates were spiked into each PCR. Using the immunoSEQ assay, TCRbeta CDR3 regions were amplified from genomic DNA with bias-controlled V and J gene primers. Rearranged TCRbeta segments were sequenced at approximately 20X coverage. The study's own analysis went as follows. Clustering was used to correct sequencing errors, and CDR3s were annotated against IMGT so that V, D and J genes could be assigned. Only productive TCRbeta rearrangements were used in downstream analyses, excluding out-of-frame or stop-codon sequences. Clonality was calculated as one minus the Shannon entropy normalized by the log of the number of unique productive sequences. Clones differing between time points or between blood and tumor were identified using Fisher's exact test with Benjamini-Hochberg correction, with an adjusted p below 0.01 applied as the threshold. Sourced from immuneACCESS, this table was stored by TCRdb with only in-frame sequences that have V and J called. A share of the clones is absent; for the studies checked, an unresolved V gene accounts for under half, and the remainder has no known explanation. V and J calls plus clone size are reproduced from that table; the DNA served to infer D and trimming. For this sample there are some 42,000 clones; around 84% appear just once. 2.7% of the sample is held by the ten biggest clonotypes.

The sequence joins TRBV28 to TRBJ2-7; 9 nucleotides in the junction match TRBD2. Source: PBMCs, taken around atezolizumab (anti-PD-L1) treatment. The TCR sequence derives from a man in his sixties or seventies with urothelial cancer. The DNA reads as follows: TGTGCCAGCAGGTCGCCTGCGGGAGGGGGGTACGAGCAGTACTTC. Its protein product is CASRSPAGGGYEQYF.